This TCR beta chain was found in a study of graft-versus-host responses after intestinal transplantation. Study as a whole: Multivisceral, liver-intestinal, or isolated intestinal transplants were received by the recipients. Anti-thymocyte globulin served as induction for all recipients, who then took tacrolimus and steroids for about three years.

General study results and limits: Recipient marrow contained GvH clones, some of which appeared first in ileum or blood. Allograft clonal ratios (graft-versus-host to host-versus-graft) were high in patients who had graft-donor T cell macrochimerism.

Concerning this clone: Its antigen is undetermined.

Sequencing was performed with immunoSEQ multiplex PCR; in TCRdb, only in-frame clones are kept and a portion is missing. The sample records roughly 96,000 clones, 90% to 95% being singletons. This TCR came from a human donor who received an intestinal transplant. The sequencing here drew on unstimulated CD8+ T cells sorted from spleen or lymph node cells, taken before intestinal transplant.

For the CDR3, the DNA is TGTGCCAGCAGCTCTCTAGCGGGAGAATCATACAATGAGCAGTTCTTC. Protein sequence: CASSSLAGESYNEQFF. The chain couples TRBV2 to TRBJ2-1; 10 bases match TRBD2. Looked up from germline, CDR1 is SNHLY and CDR2 is FYNNEI. The CDR3 runs to 16 residues. The J segment lost 4 bases and the V segment lost 6 bases, leaving 9 bases of the junction unmatched.